This is a list of T cell receptor beta chains from one sample in a study of Ad26.COV2.S vaccination and SARS-CoV-2 variants. The table came from immunoSEQ multiplex PCR; TCRdb's copy has only in-frame clones and leaves some out. The sample comprises about 350,000 clones, roughly 89% of which are singletons, and roughly 4.8% rests with the top ten. Source: peripheral blood, taken in a trial of Ad26.COV2.S vaccine versus placebo. Receptor source: a person between 18 and 65 years old who received the Ad26.COV2.S COVID-19 vaccine or a placebo. Each CDR3 is given without its conserved first and last residue.

v_call cdr3_aa
TRBV19 ASSIGLSSYEQY
TRBV7-2 ASSLETGGDQPQH
TRBV19 ASSISGHSYEQY
TRBV5-4 ASSKPGQDQETQY
TRBV5-1 ASSLDVTGRETQY
TRBV6-2/TRBV6-3 ASSSVLGPYNEQF
TRBV28 ASSSGGGDEPQH
TRBV24-1 ATSDWAVTGDTQY
TRBV2 ASRRTGGTGELF
TRBV4-1 ASSQVSLLGLSYEQY
TRBV7-9 ASSFGVSGNTIY
TRBV11-2 ASSFGQGVLNTEAF
TRBV2 ASSEGTAKNIQY
TRBV3-1/TRBV3-2 ASSQWTVSGTQY
TRBV27 ASSKPGTAHEQF
TRBV6-6 ASTRRVSADQPQH
TRBV19 ASSSRTGTGMSYT
TRBV28 ASRSAGSPGRFY
TRBV28 ASSPLGEAPPYEQY
TRBV5-4 ASSLAGTENIQY
TRBV15 ATSSEATGSSYNEQF
TRBV5-6 ASSLTAGGVDGTQY
TRBV19 ASRDDRGTSTYNEQF
TRBV7-9 ASSLGGVNEQY
TRBV7-9 ASSLAIGTGGSPLH
TRBV27 ASSLSSYLAKNIQY
TRBV28 ASSLGGYGEGFYT
TRBV5-6 ASSLTSIQETQY
TRBV4-3 ASSQGRDRLTEAF
TRBV27 ASFPTASGSEQY
TRBV28 ASRLQGGGEKLF
TRBV19 ASSHQGSYEQY
TRBV11-2 ASSPRTGGKETQY
TRBV13 ASSLLNEQF
TRBV6-1 ASSVFLEVYNQPQH
TRBV5-5 ASSFVEETQY
TRBV5-4 ASSQQTGGQETQY
TRBV7-9 ASSLFGETQY
TRBV2 ASRTDRDSPLH
TRBV12-3/TRBV12-4 ASSQNRAEQF
TRBV3-1/TRBV3-2 ATGDRWNTEAF
TRBV2 ASSDPGLNNEKLF
TRBV5-1 ASSLNQGTNEKLF
TRBV5-1 ASSSPQGGSDTEAF
TRBV6-5 ASGPSYEQY
TRBV6-5 ASTSTALAKNIQY
TRBV7-9 ASSPSGGAVNEQF
TRBV4-1 ASSQAVANYGYT
TRBV27 ASSLYQGGRDGYT
TRBV14 ASSHFQVTGELF
TRBV5-1 ASSQGGGRLEAF
TRBV11-2 ASSFRTGRGTGELF
TRBV5-1 ASSLEPTVTGELF
TRBV5-1 ASSLTTGSYNEQF
TRBV5-6 ASSWRRLASTDTQY